One T cell receptor (beta chain) is described in this entry. One end of the junction varies from germline; a read error may be responsible. These data are taken from a study of beta chain features in type 1 diabetes. The CDR3 loop spans 8 amino acids. The germline V gene encodes CDR1 DFQATT and CDR2 SNEGSKA (reference sequence). TCRB transcripts that were expressed got sequenced, as all of the isolated RNA had been reverse transcribed. The assay was immunoSEQ multiplex PCR, and TCRdb's table has in-frame clones only and misses some. The profile shows about 210,000 clones, about a tenth of them singletons.

The sample consisted of central memory CD4+ T cells from blood. The receptor comes from a man aged 18 to 29 in good health. The chain links TRBV20-1 to TRBJ2-7, with D possibly being TRBD2 (6 bases). The CDR3 DNA is TGCAGTCCGGGACTTAACAAATTC. It codes for CSPGLNKF.